Listed below are T cell receptor beta chains from one sample, sequenced in a study of T cells in Graves' hyperthyroidism and ophthalmopathy. Each CDR3 protein gets one entry after TCRdb re-called the multiplex PCR reads with MiXCR. The table lists hundreds of thousands of distinct CDR3 sequences, roughly 46% of them singletons. Sequencing used peripheral blood or thyroid tissue (not recorded which). The receptors were sampled from a woman aged 18-35 years with Graves' hyperthyroidism. Both conserved end residues are trimmed from each CDR3.

V	CDR3
TRBV20-1	SARDKAGGVTGELF
TRBV7-2	ASSTERAGSGYT
TRBV7-8	ASSLVAGGPYEQY
TRBV14	ASSRTTGNYGYT
TRBV24-1	ATSDPRPRGTDSPLH
TRBV2	ASRVSTGGEKLF
TRBV7-8	ASSFGTGVPGELF
TRBV2	ASSIDSHYEQY
TRBV12-3/TRBV12-4	ASSLAGVVTEAF
TRBV29-1	SVERSADGYT
TRBV2	ASLVSGMGETQY
TRBV19	ASSTGQGESPLH
TRBV29-1	SVFRGATEAF
TRBV9	ASSAGQVQPQH
TRBV24-1	ATSDHWTGANTGELF
TRBV20-1	SASRSNTGELF
TRBV6-1	ASSEQPWGSPLH
TRBV11-2	ASSLEGHGTDSNQPQH
TRBV7-9	ASSFGTVTYEQY
TRBV12-2	ASRLRSNQPQH
TRBV12-3/TRBV12-4	ASSLVGSGNTIY
TRBV19	ASSWGRGTYEQY
TRBV12-3/TRBV12-4	ASSFGAGANVLT
TRBV19	ASSALYISGANVLT
TRBV6-6	ASSGTGDYYGYT
TRBV29-1	SGSGTENTEAF
TRBV7-8	ASSLAVQFDNEAF
TRBV7-2	ASSLARQANQPQH
TRBV7-3	ASSPTATNSPLH
TRBV7-8	ASSRRGEGGYT
TRBV7-6	ASSFPRQGYYEQY
TRBV12-3/TRBV12-4	ASSPGLARTYEQY
TRBV7-6	ASSIGTDEKLF